This T cell receptor (beta chain) originates from a study of blood T cell repertoires in COVID-19 (TCRdb year 2020). In terms of the full investigation: Samples from collaborators originated in the United States, Italy and Spain and spanned both the acute and convalescent phases of COVID-19. The repertoires were released in a freely available public database meant as a resource for research on the immune response to SARS-CoV-2. Samples were obtained from the ongoing ImmuneRACE study (first 160 participants) and from over 1,000 subjects provided by 6 global collaborators. Nearly every sample came with metadata listing a de-identified subject ID, COVID-19 status, age in years and sex. Where available, HLA class I and class II types were obtained from metadata supplied by the sample provider rather than from assay-based typing. The dataset comprised deeply sampled blood TCRbeta repertoires from subjects exposed to, actively infected with, or recovered from COVID-19. The material from the prospective study consisted of cDNA or gDNA derived from T cells, B-cell-depleted T cells, or PBMCs. The research as a whole found: How much clinical and demographic metadata was included differed by source and by participant, and the metadata was provided uncurated.

Whole blood was collected in K2EDTA tubes by collaborating institutions according to the institutions' own protocols. For TCRbeta analysis, collaborators shipped samples as frozen whole blood, isolated PBMCs, or DNA extracted from either of those sample types. As for this clone: There is no known antigen for this receptor. No much larger clonotype is one base removed from it; base qualities were not supplied.

TCRbeta CDR3 regions were amplified from genomic DNA using the immunoSEQ Assay, a bias-controlled multiplex PCR. In the paper's pipeline: The number of nucleated cells in each sample was estimated from the amplification of reference gene primers within the assay. To quantify the absolute abundance of each unique TCRbeta CDR3 rearrangement, sequence reads were collapsed and filtered. Productive Simpson clonality was computed per sample as the square root of Simpson's diversity index over productive rearrangements. Imported from immuneACCESS, the table was reduced by TCRdb to in-frame sequences with V and J called. These copies leave out some clones; in studies compared against another copy, an unresolved V gene accounts for under half, and the cause of the remainder is not known. D and trimming were read from the DNA, whereas the V and J calls and clone size are those reported in that table. The sample table holds 120,000 to 150,000 clones, of which 85% to 90% were seen once. The ten most abundant clones make up approximately 6.2% of the sample.

The germline V gene gives CDR1 as KGHSH and CDR2 as LQKENI. V is cut by 3 bases and J by 0 bases, and the space between the germline ends is 11 bases. The CDR3 holds 15 amino acids from the cysteine to the phenylalanine. Only the CDR3 region is kept as DNA, spanning 45 bases read in frame from base 1. This clonotype was sampled from a man older than 75 with acute or convalescent COVID-19. The chain uses TRBV18 and TRBJ1-1; too little of a D gene remains to name it. The material sequenced was peripheral blood. The CDR3 amino acid sequence is: CASSPGQSMNTEAFF. In nucleotide form, the sequence is TGTGCCAGCTCACCGGGCCAATCAATGAACACTGAAGCTTTCTTT. With the portions outside the CDR3 filled from the reference TRBV18 and TRBJ1-1 genes, the complete variable region becomes NAGVMQNPRHLVRRRGQEARLRCSPMKGHSHVYWYRQLPEEGLKFMVYLQKENIIDESGMPKERFSAEFPKEGPSILRIQQVVRGDSAAYFCASSPGQSMNTEAFFGQGTRLTVV.